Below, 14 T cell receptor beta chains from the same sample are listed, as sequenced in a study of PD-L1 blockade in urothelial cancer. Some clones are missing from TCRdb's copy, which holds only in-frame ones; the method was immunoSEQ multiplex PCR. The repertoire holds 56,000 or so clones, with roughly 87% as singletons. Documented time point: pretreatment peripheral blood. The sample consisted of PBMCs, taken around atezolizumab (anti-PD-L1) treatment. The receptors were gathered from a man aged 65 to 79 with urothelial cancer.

CDR3 loop: CASSLLGAGGVFNYGYTF. CDR3 coding DNA: TGTGCCAGCAGTTTATTAGGAGCCGGGGGGGTATTTAACTATGGCTACACCTTC. The chain has TRBV28 and TRBJ1-2; perhaps TRBD1 as D (5 bases). Trimming removed 1 base from V and 1 base from J, with 19 bases in between. This CDR3 region has 18 residues. Germline V gene data show CDR1 as MDHEN and CDR2 as SYDVKM.

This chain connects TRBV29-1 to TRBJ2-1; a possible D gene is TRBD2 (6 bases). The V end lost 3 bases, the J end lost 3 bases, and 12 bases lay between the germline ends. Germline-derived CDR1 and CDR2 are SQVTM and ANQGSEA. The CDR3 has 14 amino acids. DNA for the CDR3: TGCAGCGTTGAGACGGGGAGGTTCTACAATGAGCAGTTCTTC. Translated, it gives CSVETGRFYNEQFF.

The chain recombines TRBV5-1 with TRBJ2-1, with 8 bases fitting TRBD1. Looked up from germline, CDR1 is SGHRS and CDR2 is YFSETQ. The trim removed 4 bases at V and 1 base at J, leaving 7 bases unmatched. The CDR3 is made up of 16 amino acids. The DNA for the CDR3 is TGCGCCAGCAGCCTCAGGGGGCTTGAATCCTACAATGAGCAGTTCTTC. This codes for CASSLRGLESYNEQFF.

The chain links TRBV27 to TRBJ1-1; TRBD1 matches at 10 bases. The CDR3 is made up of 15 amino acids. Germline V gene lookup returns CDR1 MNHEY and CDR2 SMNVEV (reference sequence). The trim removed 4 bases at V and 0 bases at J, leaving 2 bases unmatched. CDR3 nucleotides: TGTGCCAGCAGTTGGACAGGGGGGATGAACACTGAAGCTTTCTTT. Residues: CASSWTGGMNTEAFF.

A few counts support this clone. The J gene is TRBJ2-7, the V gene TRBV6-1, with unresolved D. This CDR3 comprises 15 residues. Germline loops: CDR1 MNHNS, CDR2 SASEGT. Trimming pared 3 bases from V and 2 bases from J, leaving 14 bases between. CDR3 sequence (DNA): TGTGCCAGCAGTGACGGCGGCGTACGTACCTACGAGCAGTACTTC. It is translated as CASSDGGVRTYEQYF.

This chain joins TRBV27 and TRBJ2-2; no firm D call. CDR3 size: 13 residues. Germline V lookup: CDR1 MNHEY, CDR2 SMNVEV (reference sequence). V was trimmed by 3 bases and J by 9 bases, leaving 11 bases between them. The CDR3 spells CASSFADGRELFF. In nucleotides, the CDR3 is TGTGCCAGCAGTTTCGCAGATGGCCGGGAGCTGTTTTTT.

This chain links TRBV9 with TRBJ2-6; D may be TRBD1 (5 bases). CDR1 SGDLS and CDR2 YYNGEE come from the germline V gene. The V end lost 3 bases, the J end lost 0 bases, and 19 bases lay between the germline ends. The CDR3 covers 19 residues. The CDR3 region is CASSDNPGHRSSGANVLTF. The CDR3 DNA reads TGTGCCAGCAGCGACAACCCCGGACATAGGAGCTCTGGGGCCAACGTCCTGACTTTC. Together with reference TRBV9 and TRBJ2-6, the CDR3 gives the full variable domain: DSGVTQTPKHLITATGQRVTLRCSPRSGDLSVYWYQQSLDQGLQFLIQYYNGEERAKGNILERFSAQQFPDLHSELNLSSLELGDSALYFCASSDNPGHRSSGANVLTFGAGSRLTVL.

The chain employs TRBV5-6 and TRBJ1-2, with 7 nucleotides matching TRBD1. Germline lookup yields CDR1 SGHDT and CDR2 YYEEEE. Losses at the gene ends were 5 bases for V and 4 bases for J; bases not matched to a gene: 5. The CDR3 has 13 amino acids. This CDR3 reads CASRRQGSYGYTF. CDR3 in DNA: TGTGCCAGCAGACGACAGGGCTCCTATGGCTACACCTTC. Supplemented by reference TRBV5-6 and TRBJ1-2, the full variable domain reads DAGVTQSPTHLIKTRGQQVTLRCSPKSGHDTVSWYQQALGQGPQFIFQYYEEEERQRGNFPDRFSGHQFPNYSSELNVNALLLGDSALYLCASRRQGSYGYTFGSGTRLTVV.

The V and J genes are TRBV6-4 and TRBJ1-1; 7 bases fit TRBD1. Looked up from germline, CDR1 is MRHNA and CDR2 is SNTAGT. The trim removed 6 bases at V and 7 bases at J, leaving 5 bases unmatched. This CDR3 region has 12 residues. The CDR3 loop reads CASRARQGEAFF. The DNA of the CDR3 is TGTGCCAGCAGGGCAAGACAGGGTGAAGCTTTCTTT.

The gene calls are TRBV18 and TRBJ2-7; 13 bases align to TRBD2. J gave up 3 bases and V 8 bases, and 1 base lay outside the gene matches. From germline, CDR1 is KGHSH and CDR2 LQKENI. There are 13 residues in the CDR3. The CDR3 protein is CASRTSGSYEQYF. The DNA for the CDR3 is TGTGCCAGCCGGACTAGCGGGAGCTACGAGCAGTACTTC.

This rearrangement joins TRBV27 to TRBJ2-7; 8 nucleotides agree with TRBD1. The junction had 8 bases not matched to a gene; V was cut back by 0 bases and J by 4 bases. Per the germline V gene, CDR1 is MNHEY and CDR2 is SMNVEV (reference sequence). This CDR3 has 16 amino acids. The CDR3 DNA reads TGTGCCAGCAGTTTATCCCAAGGAGACAGGGGATACGAGCAGTACTTC. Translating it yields CASSLSQGDRGYEQYF.

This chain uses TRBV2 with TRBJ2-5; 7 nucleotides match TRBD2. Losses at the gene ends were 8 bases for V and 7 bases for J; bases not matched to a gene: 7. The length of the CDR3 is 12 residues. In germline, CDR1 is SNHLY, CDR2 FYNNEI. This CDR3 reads CASRVRGGTQYF. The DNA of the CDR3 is TGTGCCAGCCGGGTCCGCGGGGGGACCCAGTACTTC.

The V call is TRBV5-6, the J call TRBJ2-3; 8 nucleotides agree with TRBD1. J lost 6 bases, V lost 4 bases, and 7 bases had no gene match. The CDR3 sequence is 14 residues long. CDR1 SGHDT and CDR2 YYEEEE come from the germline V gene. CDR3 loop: CASSTGQGVDTQYF. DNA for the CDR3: TGTGCCAGCAGCACTGGACAGGGAGTGGATACGCAGTATTTT.

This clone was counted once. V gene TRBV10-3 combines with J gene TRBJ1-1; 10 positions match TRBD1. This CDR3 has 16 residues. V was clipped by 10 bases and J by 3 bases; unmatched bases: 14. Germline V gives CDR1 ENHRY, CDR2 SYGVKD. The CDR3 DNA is TGTGCCACCGGGCGGACAGGGGGGTTGTCGGACACTGAAGCTTTCTTT. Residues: CATGRTGGLSDTEAFF.